This T cell receptor beta chain appears in the sequencing data of a study of tumor-infiltrating lymphocytes in primary liver carcinoma. Study-level information: The patients comprised men and women between the ages of 30 and 69 years.

Study results and caveats: Tumor-blood pairs (like tumor-adjacent pairs) overlapped less than tumor region pairs did.

The CDR3 spans 16 residues. The authors took blood RNA from unsorted whole blood and also extracted germline DNA. The template, 450 to 650 ng total RNA, yielded TCR beta cDNA made with a constant-region primer. Each TCR beta library was derived from three nested multiplex PCR rounds that employed slightly modified ARM-PCR. Both of the initial two PCR rounds ran for roughly 10 cycles and employed TRBV1-TRBV30 forward primers alongside a C-beta reverse primer. Each CDR3 protein is one row after TCRdb ran MiXCR on the multiplex PCR reads. The sample has 300,000 to 350,000 distinct CDR3 sequences; nearly 60% are singletons. As regards this clonotype: Antigen unknown. A read error is possible here, since a much larger clone lies one base away.

The sequence was collected from a woman aged 30 to 39 with primary liver carcinoma and hepatitis B virus infection. The chain employs TRBV12-3 or TRBV12-4 and TRBJ1-4; possibly TRBD1 for D (5 bases). Sequencing was done on a sample of peripheral blood. CDR3 region: CASRRGTGATNERLFF. The CDR3 region has the DNA TGTGCCAGCCGCCGTGGGACGGGAGCAACTAATGAAAGACTGTTTTTT.